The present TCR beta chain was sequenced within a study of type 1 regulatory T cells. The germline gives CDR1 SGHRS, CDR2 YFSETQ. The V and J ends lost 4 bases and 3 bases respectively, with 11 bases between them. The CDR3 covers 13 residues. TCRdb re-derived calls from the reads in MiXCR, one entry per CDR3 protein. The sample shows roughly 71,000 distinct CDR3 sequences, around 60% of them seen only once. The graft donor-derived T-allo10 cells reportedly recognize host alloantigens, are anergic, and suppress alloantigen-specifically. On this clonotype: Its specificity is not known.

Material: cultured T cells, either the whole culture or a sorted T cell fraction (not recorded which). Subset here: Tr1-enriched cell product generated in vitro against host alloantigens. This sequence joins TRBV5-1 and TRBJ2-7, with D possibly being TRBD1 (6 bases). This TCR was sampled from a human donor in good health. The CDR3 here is CASSTQGLYEQYF. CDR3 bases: TGCGCCAGCAGCACCCAGGGGCTCTACGAGCAGTACTTC.